The 17 T cell receptor beta chains in this list originate from one sample, sequenced in a study of T cells in Graves' hyperthyroidism and ophthalmopathy. Amplification of TCR beta CDR3 regions was performed using RNA transcripts as template. In the first-round RT-PCR of the TCR CDR3, the HTBI primer set was used. TCRdb re-called the multiplex PCR reads with MiXCR, one entry per CDR3 protein. The data contain under 300,000 distinct CDR3 sequences, less than 30% of them singletons. Material for sequencing was blood. These receptors were obtained from a man between 35 and 55 years old with Graves' hyperthyroidism that later progressed to Graves' ophthalmopathy.

The chain recombines TRBV11-2 with TRBJ1-3; TRBD1 might be the D (5 bases). Germline CDR1 SGHAT, CDR2 FQNNGV. Trimming shortened V by 2 bases and J by 0 bases, and 14 bases separated the two germline ends. The CDR3 contains 17 residues. This chain's CDR3 is CASSLRHRRNSGNTIYF. CDR3 in DNA: TGTGCCAGCAGCTTACGGCACAGGAGAAACTCTGGAAACACCATATATTTT.

This rearrangement joins TRBV29-1 to TRBJ2-5; 7 positions agree with TRBD1. V gave up 6 bases and J gave up 2 bases; unmatched junction bases: 3. CDR3 size: 12 residues. Germline CDR1 and CDR2: SQVTM and ANQGSEA. CDR3 DNA sequence: TGCAGCGTGGGACAGTTACAAGAGACCCAGTACTTC. It codes for CSVGQLQETQYF.

This chain joins TRBV15 and TRBJ2-6; D call uncertain. Trimming took 0 bases from V and 5 from J, leaving 11 bases between them. Germline-derived CDR1 and CDR2 are LNHNV and YYDKDF (reference sequence). The CDR3 consists of 16 residues. The CDR3 loop is CATSRDSADRANVLTF. The CDR3 DNA follows: TGTGCCACCAGCAGAGATTCGGCGGACCGGGCCAACGTCCTGACTTTC. The full variable domain, its missing parts supplied by reference TRBV15 and TRBJ2-6, is DAMVIQNPRYQVTQFGKPVTLSCSQTLNHNVMYWYQQKSSQAPKLLFHYYDKDFNNEADTPDNFQSRRPNTSFCFLDIRSPGLGDTAMYLCATSRDSADRANVLTFGAGSRLTVL.

This clonotype was recorded at least ten times. The chain links TRBV27 to TRBJ2-7, with TRBD1 identical over 10 bases. CDR1 and CDR2 (germline): MNHEY, SMNVEV (reference sequence). Trimming at V came to 3 bases and at J to 4 bases, leaving 3 bases not matched to a gene. The CDR3 loop spans 14 amino acids. The CDR3 DNA reads TGTGCCAGCAGTTTCGGACAGGGGGGGTACGAGCAGTACTTC. Its protein product is CASSFGQGGYEQYF.

This clonotype was recorded at least ten times. The gene calls are TRBV5-1 and TRBJ2-7; 9 bases are shared with TRBD1. The germline gives CDR1 SGHRS, CDR2 YFSETQ. The CDR3 contains 14 residues. Trimming cost V 5 bases and J 5 bases; bases outside gene matches: 8. The CDR3 DNA follows: TGCGCCAGCAGAGTTTGGACAGGGGCGGACGAGCAGTACTTC. This encodes CASRVWTGADEQYF.

This clonotype was recorded many times. CDR3 bases: TGTGCCAGCAGCGGTGGCTACCAAGAGACCCAGTACTTC. It codes for CASSGGYQETQYF. This chain joins TRBV25-1 and TRBJ2-5; D remains ambiguous. The V end lost 6 bases, the J end lost 0 bases, and 8 bases lay between the germline ends. The length of the CDR3 is 13 residues. Germline V gene sequence: CDR1 MGHDK, CDR2 SYGVNS. The whole variable domain, remainder taken from reference TRBV25-1 and TRBJ2-5, is EADIYQTPRYLVIGTGKKITLECSQTMGHDKMYWYQQDPGMELHLIHYSYGVNSTEKGDLSSESTVSRIRTEHFPLTLESARPSHTSQYLCASSGGYQETQYFGPGTRLLVL.

This clonotype was counted at least ten times. The CDR3 region has the DNA TGTGCCACCAGTGATGGGGACAGAGGGGGCAATCAGCCCCAGCATTTT. Translating it yields CATSDGDRGGNQPQHF. The V gene is TRBV24-1, the J gene TRBJ1-5, with 7 nucleotides matching TRBD1. This CDR3 is 16 amino acids long. Unmatched junction bases numbered 6, after V lost 3 bases and J lost 2 bases. In germline, CDR1 is KGHDR, CDR2 SFDVKD.

This clonotype has at least ten counts. The rearrangement joins TRBV19 to TRBJ2-3; 8 bases match TRBD1. The ends lost 11 bases at V and 3 bases at J; junction bases unmatched: 10. Germline loops: CDR1 LNHDA, CDR2 SQIVND (reference sequence). The CDR3 totals 14 residues. The DNA for the CDR3 is TGTGCCTCCCAAGACAGGGGTCAAACAGATACGCAGTATTTT. It encodes CASQDRGQTDTQYF.

This rearrangement joins TRBV7-2 to TRBJ2-2, with 11 positions matching TRBD2. Germline V gives CDR1 SGHTA, CDR2 FQGNSA. This CDR3 is built from 15 residues. J lost 8 bases, V lost 2 bases, and 4 bases had no gene match. Here the CDR3 reads CASSLTPSGRGELFF. The CDR3 DNA follows: TGTGCCAGCAGCTTAACACCTAGCGGGAGGGGGGAGCTGTTTTTT.

The rearrangement links TRBV12-3 or TRBV12-4 to TRBJ2-4; D gene ambiguous. V lost 6 bases and J 3 bases, leaving 6 bases between the germline ends. The CDR3 spans 12 residues. The CDR3: CASRVGKNIQYF. The CDR3 nucleotides are TGTGCCAGCAGGGTTGGCAAAAACATTCAGTACTTC.

The V and J genes are TRBV30 and TRBJ1-6; D gene ambiguous. The CDR3 runs 12 residues. Germline lookup yields CDR1 GTSNPN and CDR2 SVGIG (reference sequence). The germline V and J ends were trimmed by 2 bases and 10 bases, with 9 bases remaining between them. The CDR3 DNA follows: TGTGCCTGGAGTCGGGTCGGGTCACCCCTCCACTTT. Its protein is CAWSRVGSPLHF.

A note on this clonotype: A read error may produce the germline difference seen at one junction end. The gene calls are TRBV6-5 and TRBJ1-5; no definite D call. This CDR3 region has 14 residues. Germline V gene lookup returns CDR1 MNHEY and CDR2 SVGAGI. The CDR3 nucleotides are TGTGCCAGCGGTTACTCGCAACGTAATCAGCCCCAGCATTTT. Its protein is CASGYSQRNQPQHF.

This clonotype was recorded at least ten times. This chain joins TRBV29-1 and TRBJ2-7; tentative D call: TRBD1 (6 bases). The CDR3 has 13 amino acids. The ends were cut back, 4 bases at V and 2 bases at J, with 12 bases in the middle. Germline V CDR1 and CDR2: SQVTM, ANQGSEA. Here the CDR3 DNA reads TGCAGCGTTGCGGCAGGGGTTCCCTACGAGCAGTACTTC. Protein: CSVAAGVPYEQYF.

This chain connects TRBV18 to TRBJ2-4; a weak D match, TRBD2 (5 bases). This CDR3 spans 16 amino acids. The V gene's germline CDR1 is KGHSH and CDR2 LQKENI. V was pared by 3 bases and J by 0 bases, with 12 bases between. The CDR3 spells CASSPIEAVAKNIQYF. The CDR3 nucleotides read TGTGCCAGCTCACCGATCGAAGCGGTAGCCAAAAACATTCAGTACTTC.

The chain joins TRBV4-3 to TRBJ2-7, with 7 nucleotides matching TRBD2. The CDR3 length is 15 residues. Germline trimming cut 0 bases from V and 3 bases from J; bases unmatched to any gene: 5. Germline loops: CDR1 LGHNA, CDR2 YSLEER. This chain's CDR3 is CASSQDESGIYEQYF. Here the CDR3 DNA reads TGCGCCAGCAGCCAAGATGAAAGCGGGATCTACGAGCAGTACTTC.

Ten or more counts support this clonotype. V and J are TRBV9 and TRBJ1-1, with a possible D match to TRBD1 (5 bases). CDR1 is SGDLS and CDR2 is YYNGEE in the germline V gene. This CDR3 is built from 15 residues. Between the trimmed V and J ends, which lost 3 bases and 2 bases, there was a span of 14 bases. This CDR3 is CASSAHGGDNTEAFF. The CDR3 DNA sequence: TGTGCCAGCAGCGCCCACGGGGGGGATAACACTGAAGCTTTCTTT.

J is TRBJ2-5 and V is TRBV20-1; D is ambiguous. The germline V and J ends were trimmed by 6 bases and 4 bases, with 18 bases remaining between them. This CDR3 region has 14 residues. CDR1 is DFQATT, CDR2 SNEGSKA, per germline (reference sequence). The CDR3 is CSASLPYVGETQYF. The CDR3 nucleotides read TGCAGTGCCAGCTTACCTTACGTGGGAGAGACCCAGTACTTC.